One TCR beta chain is described in this entry. The repertoire was sequenced with immunoSEQ multiplex PCR; TCRdb's copy has only in-frame clones and lacks some. The sample comprises about 110,000 clones, 75% to 90% of which are singletons, and 7% to 9.5% rests with the top ten. The sample comes from a study of blood T cell repertoires in COVID-19. Whole-study context: COVID-19 samples from acute and convalescent phases originated in the United States, Italy and Spain. The analysed material was cDNA or gDNA that came from T cells, B-cell-depleted T cells, or PBMCs.

Germline CDR1 SGHRS, CDR2 YFSETQ. The V gene lost 4 bases and the J gene lost 0 bases, with 13 bases spanning the gap. This CDR3 is 15 amino acids long. This chain joins TRBV5-1 and TRBJ1-1; tentative D call: TRBD1 (6 bases). This receptor was taken from an older man with acute or convalescent COVID-19. Material for sequencing was peripheral blood. CDR3: CASSQEGHMNTEAFF. The CDR3 nucleotides are TGCGCCAGCAGCCAAGAGGGACATATGAACACTGAAGCTTTCTTT.